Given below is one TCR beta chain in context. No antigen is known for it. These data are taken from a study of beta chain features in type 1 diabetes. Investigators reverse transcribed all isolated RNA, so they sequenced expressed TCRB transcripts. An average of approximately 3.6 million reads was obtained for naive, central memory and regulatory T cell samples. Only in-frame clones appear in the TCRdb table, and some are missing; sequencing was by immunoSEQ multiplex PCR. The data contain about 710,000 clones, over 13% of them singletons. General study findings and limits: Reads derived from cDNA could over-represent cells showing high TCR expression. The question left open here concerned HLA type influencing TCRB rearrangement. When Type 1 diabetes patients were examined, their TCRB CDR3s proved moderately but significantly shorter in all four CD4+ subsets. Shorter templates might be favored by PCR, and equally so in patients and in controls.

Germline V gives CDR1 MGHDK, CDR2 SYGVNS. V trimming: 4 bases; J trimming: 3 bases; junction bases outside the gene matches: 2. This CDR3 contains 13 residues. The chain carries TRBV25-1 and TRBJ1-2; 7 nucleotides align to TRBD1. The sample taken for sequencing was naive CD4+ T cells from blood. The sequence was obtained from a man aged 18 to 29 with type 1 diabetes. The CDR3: CASSADRDYGYTF. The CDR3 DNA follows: TGTGCCAGCAGTGCCGACAGGGACTATGGCTACACCTTC.